Listed below are T cell receptor beta chains from one sample, sequenced in a study of blood T cell repertoires in COVID-19. Sequencing used immunoSEQ multiplex PCR; TCRdb keeps in-frame clones, though not all of them. Here the sample spans about 320,000 clones, 88% being singletons. Sequencing input: PBMCs or T cells enriched from blood (not recorded which). The receptors stem from a man under 40 who had recovered from COVID-19. The CDR3 runs from the conserved cysteine through the conserved F or W. D genes are given only for firm matches. The size field is filled for only some rows; it gives once, few, many or a size class.

size,D,J,V,CDR3,DNA
.,.,TRBJ2-3,TRBV3-1/TRBV3-2,CASSQPGLLGDTQYF,TGTGCCAGCAGCCAACCGGGACTCCTGGGTGATACGCAGTATTTT
.,.,TRBJ2-7,TRBV5-1,CASSLGGGEQYF,TGCGCCAGCAGCTTGGGAGGGGGCGAGCAGTACTTC
.,TRBD2,TRBJ2-7,TRBV5-1,CASSPGVAGSSEQYF,TGCGCCAGCAGCCCCGGGGTAGCGGGGTCGTCCGAGCAGTACTTC
.,TRBD1,TRBJ1-1,TRBV7-6,CASRRQGLNTEAFF,TGTGCCAGCAGGCGACAGGGTTTAAACACTGAAGCTTTCTTT
.,TRBD2,TRBJ2-2,TRBV3-1/TRBV3-2,CASSQEELAGGLWHLYTGELFF,TGTGCCAGCAGCCAAGAAGAACTAGCGGGGGGGCTCTGGCATCTGTACACCGGGGAGCTGTTTTTT
.,TRBD2,TRBJ2-7,TRBV18,CASSPGGGNYEQYF,TGTGCCAGCTCACCGGGCGGGGGGAACTACGAGCAGTACTTC
few,TRBD2,TRBJ2-4,TRBV27,CASSLKGSGGGNIQYF,TGTGCCAGCAGTTTAAAGGGTAGCGGGGGGGGCAACATTCAGTACTTC
.,.,TRBJ2-2,TRBV5-4,CASSSFSEGATGELFF,TGTGCCAGCAGCTCTTTTTCGGAAGGGGCCACCGGGGAGCTGTTTTTT
.,TRBD1,TRBJ2-7,TRBV5-1,CASSPSNPTGQSSYEQYF,TGCGCCAGCAGCCCCTCGAACCCTACGGGACAGAGCTCCTACGAGCAGTACTTC
.,TRBD1,TRBJ2-2,TRBV19,CASKQGAYTGELFF,TGTGCCAGTAAACAGGGGGCGTACACCGGGGAGCTGTTTTTT
once,.,TRBJ1-5,TRBV7-2,CASSSIQYNQPQHF,TGTGCCAGCAGCTCAATACAGTACAATCAGCCCCAGCATTTT
.,.,TRBJ2-5,TRBV2,CASSESDYSEETQYF,TGTGCCAGCAGTGAATCCGACTATTCGGAAGAGACCCAGTACTTC
.,.,TRBJ2-7,TRBV5-1,CASSAGQRYEQYF,TGCGCCAGCAGCGCGGGACAGCGCTACGAGCAGTACTTC
.,.,TRBJ2-7,TRBV6-5,CASSYNQGGYEQYF,TGTGCCAGCAGTTATAACCAGGGGGGTTACGAGCAGTACTTC
.,TRBD2,TRBJ2-2,TRBV5-4,CASSSSGGPNTGELFF,TGTGCCAGCAGCTCTAGCGGGGGCCCTAACACCGGGGAGCTGTTTTTT
.,.,TRBJ1-4,TRBV28,CASKVGTPNEKLFF,TGTGCCAGCAAAGTCGGGACTCCGAATGAAAAACTGTTTTTT
few,.,TRBJ2-7,TRBV5-4,CASSRDIKSYEQYF,TGTGCCAGCAGCCGGGACATTAAGTCCTACGAGCAGTACTTC
.,TRBD1,TRBJ2-7,TRBV9,CASSRSGGTGEIDEQYF,TGTGCCAGCAGTCGAAGTGGGGGGACAGGGGAAATCGACGAGCAGTACTTC
few,TRBD1,TRBJ1-2,TRBV3-1/TRBV3-2,CASSQQTGAGYGYTF,TGTGCCAGCAGCCAACAAACAGGGGCGGGCTATGGCTACACCTTC
.,TRBD1,TRBJ2-3,TRBV10-3,CAIRTGSTDTQYF,TGTGCCATTAGGACAGGAAGCACAGATACGCAGTATTTT
.,TRBD2,TRBJ2-7,TRBV3-1/TRBV3-2,CASSQGVRGGSYEQYF,TGTGCCAGCAGCCAGGGTGTGAGGGGAGGGAGCTACGAGCAGTACTTC
.,TRBD1,TRBJ1-2,TRBV5-1,CASSLSTGEGYTF,TGCGCCAGCAGCTTGTCGACAGGGGAGGGCTACACCTTC
.,TRBD1,TRBJ1-5,TRBV28,CASSYGQGSTKPQHF,TGTGCCAGCAGTTACGGACAGGGCTCGACGAAGCCCCAGCATTTT
.,.,TRBJ2-7,TRBV5-4,CASSLAGISYEQYF,TGTGCCAGCAGCTTGGCGGGTATCTCCTACGAGCAGTACTTC
.,.,TRBJ1-3,TRBV7-9,CASSGGRASGNTIYF,TGTGCCAGCAGCGGGGGCAGGGCCTCTGGAAACACCATATATTTT
.,TRBD2,TRBJ2-1,TRBV10-3,CAIRTSGGALNEQFF,TGTGCCATCAGGACTAGCGGGGGAGCTTTAAATGAGCAGTTCTTC
.,.,TRBJ2-2,TRBV4-1,CASSQEGGVGTGELFF,TGCGCCAGCAGCCAAGAGGGCGGGGTTGGCACCGGGGAGCTGTTTTTT
.,.,TRBJ1-6,TRBV4-1,CASSQDGQGRNSPLHF,TGCGCCAGCAGCCAAGACGGGCAGGGGCGGAATTCACCCCTCCACTTT
.,TRBD1,TRBJ2-1,TRBV19,CASPQGDEQFF,TGTGCCAGTCCTCAGGGGGATGAGCAGTTCTTC
.,TRBD1,TRBJ1-6,TRBV6-5,CASSSGTVNSPLHF,TGTGCCAGCAGTTCCGGGACAGTCAATTCACCCCTCCACTTT
once,.,TRBJ1-4,TRBV4-2,CASSQDSQGKTNEKLFF,TGTGCCAGCAGCCAAGATTCCCAGGGGAAAACTAATGAAAAACTGTTTTTT
.,.,TRBJ2-5,TRBV21-1,CASSAGAGGHQETQYF,TGTGCCAGCAGCGCGGGAGCGGGGGGCCACCAAGAGACCCAGTACTTC
.,.,TRBJ1-1,TRBV12-3/TRBV12-4,CASSLTGNGEAFF,TGTGCCAGCAGTTTGACGGGGAATGGAGAAGCTTTCTTT
.,.,TRBJ1-2,TRBV7-8,CASSSLGTYTYGYTF,TGTGCCAGCAGCTCATTGGGGACATATACCTATGGCTACACCTTC
.,.,TRBJ2-7,TRBV20-1,CSALRGDEQYF,TGCAGTGCTCTCAGGGGAGACGAGCAGTACTTC
.,TRBD1,TRBJ1-5,TRBV28,CASSLNWDRKNSNQPQHF,TGTGCCAGCAGTCTTAACTGGGACAGGAAGAATAGCAATCAGCCCCAGCATTTT
few,TRBD1,TRBJ1-6,TRBV30,CAWSPGGRSPLHF,TGTGCCTGGAGTCCAGGGGGACGTTCACCCCTCCACTTT
.,.,TRBJ2-3,TRBV29-1,CSVEAADTQYF,TGCAGCGTTGAGGCGGCGGATACGCAGTATTTT
.,TRBD1,TRBJ1-1,TRBV5-1,CASTSRIDRGGMNTEAFF,TGCGCCAGCACGTCCCGCATAGACAGGGGAGGGATGAACACTGAAGCTTTCTTT
.,.,TRBJ2-1,TRBV6-1,CASSEWGGPYNEQFF,TGTGCCAGCAGTGAGTGGGGGGGCCCCTACAATGAGCAGTTCTTC
.,TRBD1,TRBJ2-4,TRBV18,CASSSDRGRFNIQYF,TGTGCCAGCTCGTCTGACAGGGGGCGATTTAACATTCAGTACTTC
.,.,TRBJ1-6,TRBV5-1,CASSLGGQQNSPLHF,TGCGCCAGCAGCTTGGGTGGACAGCAAAATTCACCCCTCCACTTT
.,TRBD1,TRBJ2-7,TRBV29-1,CSVEGQGPSSYEQYF,TGCAGCGTTGAAGGACAGGGTCCAAGCTCCTACGAGCAGTACTTC
.,.,TRBJ1-6,TRBV7-9,CASSSQGMGNSPLHF,TGTGCCAGCAGCTCCCAGGGTATGGGTAATTCACCCCTCCACTTT
.,TRBD1,TRBJ2-7,TRBV28,CAIRQPFAGSDREDEQYF,TGTGCCATCCGTCAACCCTTCGCCGGTTCGGACAGGGAGGACGAGCAGTACTTC
.,.,TRBJ1-2,TRBV10-1,CASSERGNYGYTF,TGCGCCAGCAGTGAGAGGGGGAACTATGGCTACACCTTC
.,TRBD1,TRBJ1-6,TRBV6-4,CASSEIPQGASSYNSPLHF,TGTGCCAGCAGTGAAATTCCTCAGGGGGCGAGCTCCTATAATTCACCCCTCCACTTT
few,.,TRBJ1-4,TRBV4-2,CASSRRSEKLFF,TGTGCCAGCAGCCGCCGAAGCGAAAAACTGTTTTTT
.,TRBD1,TRBJ1-4,TRBV5-1,CASSLGATGGEKLFF,TGCGCCAGCAGCTTGGGTGCGACAGGGGGCGAAAAACTGTTTTTT
once,TRBD1,TRBJ1-1,TRBV4-1,CASSLTLRDRGPGTEAFF,TGCGCCAGCAGCCTAACCCTCCGGGACAGGGGACCGGGCACTGAAGCTTTCTTT
.,.,TRBJ1-3,TRBV7-9,CASSLALPDTIYF,TGTGCCAGCAGCTTAGCGCTCCCAGACACCATATATTTT
.,TRBD1,TRBJ2-7,TRBV5-1,CASGQGSYEQYF,TGCGCCAGCGGACAGGGCTCCTACGAGCAGTACTTC
.,.,TRBJ2-5,TRBV5-4,CASSFEGIWETQYF,TGTGCCAGCAGCTTCGAGGGTATATGGGAGACCCAGTACTTC
.,TRBD1,TRBJ1-2,TRBV6-5,CASREGQNYGYTF,TGTGCCAGCAGGGAGGGACAGAACTATGGCTACACCTTC
.,.,TRBJ1-6,TRBV15,CATSRDRHSYSPLHF,TGTGCCACCAGCAGAGATAGACACAGTTATTCACCCCTCCACTTT